These T cell receptor beta chains were read from a single sample in a study of blood T cell repertoires in COVID-19. Sequencing was performed with immunoSEQ multiplex PCR; in TCRdb, only in-frame clones are kept and a portion is missing. The table lists under 300,000 clones, around 86% of them singletons. The sequencing input was peripheral blood. The receptors stem from a man aged 25 to 40 who had recovered from COVID-19. CDR3s include the opening cysteine and the closing phenylalanine or tryptophan. A D gene is named only where the DNA matches it firmly. Clone size, where shown, is once, few, many, or a class for clones that have expanded.

j_call clone_size d_call v_call cdr3_nt cdr3_aa
TRBJ2-1 NA NA TRBV7-9 TGTGCCAGCAGCCCAAAGTTAAGACAAGCTCCCTACAATGAGCAGTTCTTC CASSPKLRQAPYNEQFF
TRBJ2-7 NA TRBD1 TRBV6-5 TGTGCCAGCAGGGCTGCCAGGGGGCTCGAGCAGTACTTC CASRAARGLEQYF
TRBJ1-2 NA NA TRBV7-9 TGTGCCAGCAGCTTAGGACTTAGGACAGCAGACTATGGCTACACCTTC CASSLGLRTADYGYTF
TRBJ2-6 NA NA TRBV28 TGTGCCAGCAGCTTGAGACTCTCTGGGGCCAACGTCCTGACTTTC CASSLRLSGANVLTF
TRBJ2-3 NA TRBD1 TRBV19 TGTGCCAGTAGTATCGGGACAGGGTCAGATACGCAGTATTTT CASSIGTGSDTQYF
TRBJ2-5 NA NA TRBV7-9 TGTGCCAGCAGCTTAGAGGGAGGGACCCAGTACTTC CASSLEGGTQYF
TRBJ2-3 NA NA TRBV18 TGTGCCAGCTCGCGCGAAGGGACTAGCACAGATACGCAGTATTTT CASSREGTSTDTQYF
TRBJ2-7 NA TRBD1 TRBV5-1 TGCGCCAGCAGCTTGGCCGGACAGGGGGCGGGTGAGCAGTACTTC CASSLAGQGAGEQYF
TRBJ2-5 NA NA TRBV27 TGTGCCAGCAGTTTAGGTAGCCAGGGGCAAGAGACCCAGTACTTC CASSLGSQGQETQYF
TRBJ2-5 NA TRBD1 TRBV14 TGTGCCAGCAGCCGCGGGACAGGTGGGCCGGAGACCCAGTACTTC CASSRGTGGPETQYF
TRBJ2-7 NA TRBD2 TRBV12-3/TRBV12-4 TGTGCCAGCAGTTTTAGCGGGGGCTACGAGCAGTACTTC CASSFSGGYEQYF
TRBJ1-4 NA NA TRBV28 TGTGCCAGCAGCCCGGCTGAGGGGAGGGAAAAACTGTTTTTT CASSPAEGREKLFF
TRBJ2-1 NA TRBD1 TRBV6-5 TGTGCCAGCACCCCGAGGCAGGGGGACTACAATGAGCAGTTCTTC CASTPRQGDYNEQFF
TRBJ2-1 few NA TRBV3-1/TRBV3-2 TGTGCCAGCAGGCAGGGCGTTACTGAGCAGTTCTTC CASRQGVTEQFF
TRBJ2-7 NA TRBD2 TRBV5-1 TGCGCCAGCAGCTGGGGGGAGGGGCCAACCTACGAGCAGTACTTC CASSWGEGPTYEQYF
TRBJ2-5 many TRBD2 TRBV19 TGTGCCAGTAGGATGAGTGGGAGAGGACTAGCTGGAGCCCAAGAGACCCAGTACTTC CASRMSGRGLAGAQETQYF
TRBJ2-3 NA NA TRBV27 TGTGCCAGCAGACCTCGGTTGGGCGGGGCGGATACGCAGTATTTT CASRPRLGGADTQYF
TRBJ2-1 NA NA TRBV6-5 TGTGCCAGTAATGGGGCTATGGGCTCCTACAATGAGCAGTTCTTC CASNGAMGSYNEQFF
TRBJ2-2 NA NA TRBV7-2 TGTGCCAGCAGCCCGCCGTACAGCACCGGGGAGCTGTTTTTT CASSPPYSTGELFF
TRBJ1-6 NA NA TRBV11-1 TGTGCCAGCAGTCTCTCCTATAATTCACCCCTCCACTTT CASSLSYNSPLHF
TRBJ1-5 few NA TRBV2 TGTGCCAGCAAAAATGGCCTAGGGGTTAGCAATCAGCCCCAGCATTTT CASKNGLGVSNQPQHF
TRBJ1-1 NA TRBD1 TRBV19 TGTGCCAGCAGACAACAGGGGGCGCTGGGCACTGAAGCTTTCTTT CASRQQGALGTEAFF
TRBJ2-1 NA TRBD2 TRBV18 TGTGCCAGCTCACCGGGACTACTATACAATGAGCAGTTCTTC CASSPGLLYNEQFF
TRBJ2-3 NA NA TRBV6-2/TRBV6-3 TGTGCCAGCAGTTACTCGATTCGGTCTTCAGATACGCAGTATTTT CASSYSIRSSDTQYF
TRBJ1-3 few TRBD1 TRBV5-4 TGTGCCAGCAGCATCAAGGGGGCGCGGGGAAACACCATATATTTT CASSIKGARGNTIYF
TRBJ1-2 NA NA TRBV19 TGTGCCAGTAGAATTAGAGGGGGAGCGATCTATGGCTACACCTTC CASRIRGGAIYGYTF